Below are 25 T cell receptor beta chains sequenced from a single sample in a study of T cells in Graves' hyperthyroidism and ophthalmopathy. Amplified TCR beta CDR3 regions derived from RNA transcripts. The TCR CDR3 was amplified in a first-round RT-PCR using the HTBI primer set. TCRdb re-derived calls from the multiplex PCR reads in MiXCR, one entry per CDR3 protein. The sample contains 400,000 to 550,000 distinct CDR3 sequences, around 22% of which appear only once. The sequencing input was blood. Receptor source: a woman in her 30s with Graves' ophthalmopathy.

This clonotype was seen at least ten times. This chain connects TRBV6-5 to TRBJ2-2; 7 positions agree with TRBD2. Looked up from germline, CDR1 is MNHEY and CDR2 is SVGAGI. CDR3 length: 16 amino acids. V shed 6 bases, J shed 3 bases, and the junction held 10 bases outside the gene matches. The CDR3 spells CASSRRAGRDTGELFF. The CDR3 nucleotides are TGTGCCAGCAGCCGGAGAGCGGGGAGGGACACCGGGGAGCTGTTTTTT.

Many counts were recorded for this clonotype. The rearrangement links TRBV7-9 to TRBJ1-1; D remains unclear. Germline assignment: CDR1 SEHNR and CDR2 FQNEAQ (reference sequence). Trimming cost V 6 bases and J 0 bases, with 8 bases left between them. This CDR3 contains 13 residues. This chain's CDR3 is CASSPAVNTEAFF. CDR3 DNA sequence: TGTGCCAGCAGTCCGGCGGTGAACACTGAAGCTTTCTTT.

This clonotype was seen many times. This chain connects TRBV27 to TRBJ2-7; 7 bases fit TRBD1. This CDR3 has 14 amino acids. The germline gives CDR1 MNHEY, CDR2 SMNVEV (reference sequence). V lost 11 bases to trimming and J lost 2 bases; unmatched junction nucleotides: 12. CDR3 nucleotides: TGTGCCGCCGCGAGACAGGGACAGACCTACGAGCAGTACTTC. Protein sequence: CAAARQGQTYEQYF.

This clonotype came up many times. The chain employs TRBV30 and TRBJ1-1; D uncertain. Trimming took 4 bases from V and 5 from J, leaving 11 bases between them. This CDR3 has 12 residues. CDR1 and CDR2 from the germline V gene are GTSNPN and SVGIG (reference sequence). CDR3 sequence (DNA): TGTGCCTGGATTTTGTGGAGGACTGAAGCTTTCTTT. Residues: CAWILWRTEAFF.

This clonotype was counted a few times. The chain joins TRBV9 to TRBJ1-5; 7 bases fit TRBD1. The V and J ends lost 2 bases and 0 bases, in that order; junction bases with no gene match: 2. Germline values: CDR1 SGDLS, CDR2 YYNGEE. The CDR3 contains 15 residues. The CDR3 here is CASSVGQSSNQPQHF. The CDR3 nucleotides are TGTGCCAGCAGCGTGGGACAGTCTAGCAATCAGCCCCAGCATTTT.

This clonotype was detected ten times or more. DNA of the CDR3: TGTGCCAGCAGACTGTTGGGTCTAGCGGGGATGAAGACCCAGTACTTC. It yields the protein CASRLLGLAGMKTQYF. This rearrangement joins TRBV6-2 or TRBV6-3 to TRBJ2-5; TRBD2 matches at 9 bases. The V and J ends lost 6 bases and 6 bases, in that order; junction bases with no gene match: 14. This CDR3 is 16 amino acids long. Germline CDR1 is MNHEY and CDR2 is SVGEGT.

This clonotype was recorded many times. The V gene is TRBV20-1, the J gene TRBJ2-7; 9 nucleotides agree with TRBD1. CDR1 and CDR2 (germline): DFQATT, SNEGSKA (reference sequence). Trimming cost V 8 bases and J 3 bases; bases outside gene matches: 5. The CDR3 is made up of 12 amino acids. CDR3 nucleotide sequence: TGCAGTCCTACAGGGGGCGGCTACGAGCAGTACTTC. Its translation is CSPTGGGYEQYF.

This clonotype was detected many times. The chain has TRBV19 and TRBJ1-2; unclear D gene. Germline CDR1 reads LNHDA; CDR2 reads SQIVND (reference sequence). This CDR3 contains 14 residues. The V end was cut by 6 bases, the J end by 0 bases, with 11 bases between. The CDR3 DNA sequence: TGTGCCAGTAGGCCTATTGACGCTAACTATGGCTACACCTTC. Amino acid sequence: CASRPIDANYGYTF.

This clonotype was counted ten times or more. The chain joins TRBV6-1 to TRBJ1-2; 7 bases match TRBD1. Unmatched junction bases numbered 11, after V lost 6 bases and J lost 4 bases. The length of the CDR3 is 15 residues. The germline V gene has CDR1 MNHNS and CDR2 SASEGT. The CDR3 coding sequence is TGTGCCAGCAGGGGAGGGACAGAAGGATCCTATGGCTACACCTTC. This sequence encodes CASRGGTEGSYGYTF.

CDR3 sequence (DNA): TGTGCCAGCATCAAAAAAGGAGGGGCTAACTATGGCTACACCTTC. It encodes CASIKKGGANYGYTF. This chain uses TRBV6-2 or TRBV6-3 with TRBJ1-2, with a weak D call TRBD1 (5 bases). This CDR3 is 15 amino acids long. V was cut by 7 bases and J by 0 bases, with 15 bases left in between. CDR1 MNHEY and CDR2 SVGEGT come from the germline V gene.

This clonotype has just a few counts. This chain uses TRBV9 with TRBJ2-5; D not resolved. Trimming removed 2 bases from V and 4 bases from J, with 12 bases in between. The length of the CDR3 is 14 residues. Germline V gene sequence: CDR1 SGDLS, CDR2 YYNGEE. CDR3 region: CASSVQPSPETQYF. In DNA, the CDR3 is TGTGCCAGCAGCGTTCAGCCGAGTCCAGAGACCCAGTACTTC.

This chain connects TRBV27 to TRBJ2-7, with 7 bases fitting TRBD1. CDR1 and CDR2 (germline): MNHEY, SMNVEV (reference sequence). The CDR3 covers 17 residues. V trimming: 6 bases; J trimming: 1 base; junction bases outside the gene matches: 15. The CDR3 sequence: CASSPTGVQGISYEQYF. The CDR3 DNA follows: TGTGCCAGCAGCCCAACAGGAGTACAGGGGATTTCCTACGAGCAGTACTTC.

This clonotype appeared many times. This chain's CDR3 is CANRQGSTYEQYF. The CDR3 region has the DNA TGTGCCAACAGACAGGGTTCGACCTACGAGCAGTACTTC. V usage is TRBV10-3 and J usage is TRBJ2-7; 7 positions match TRBD1. The CDR3 contains 13 residues. V was pared by 10 bases and J by 2 bases, with 8 bases of the junction left unmatched. Germline CDR1 ENHRY, CDR2 SYGVKD.

This clonotype turned up a few times. This chain links TRBV4-1 with TRBJ1-5, with a weak D call TRBD1 (5 bases). The CDR3 has 16 residues. Looked up from germline, CDR1 is MGHRA and CDR2 is YSYEKL. V shed 4 bases and J shed 3 bases, with 16 bases lying between them. CDR3 protein: CASSPIVGDYNQPQHF. CDR3 sequence (DNA): TGCGCCAGCAGCCCCATCGTAGGGGACTACAATCAGCCCCAGCATTTT.

The sample holds many counts of this clonotype. The V call is TRBV20-1, the J call TRBJ1-3; D not resolved. The CDR3 has 15 residues. V lost 3 bases and J lost 0, with 12 bases in between. Germline CDR1 is DFQATT and CDR2 is SNEGSKA (reference sequence). The CDR3 reads CSARSQKDSGNTIYF. In DNA form, the CDR3 reads TGCAGTGCTAGGTCCCAGAAGGACTCTGGAAACACCATATATTTT.

The chain has TRBV12-3 or TRBV12-4 and TRBJ1-5; 9 nucleotides line up with TRBD1. Trimming took 8 bases from V and 1 from J; bases not matched to a gene: 6. The CDR3 totals 15 residues. In nucleotides, the CDR3 is TGTGCCAGCGGGCGGGGGACAGGGAGCAATCAGCCCCAGCATTTT. Translated: CASGRGTGSNQPQHF.

The chain combines TRBV27 with TRBJ1-1; D gene ambiguous. CDR1 is MNHEY, CDR2 SMNVEV, per germline (reference sequence). The CDR3 length is 13 residues. V lost 3 bases to trimming and J lost 1 base, with 6 bases between them. The CDR3 nucleotides read TGTGCCAGCAGTTTTAAAAAGAACACTGAAGCTTTCTTT. Its protein is CASSFKKNTEAFF.

This clonotype appeared many times. The chain links TRBV5-1 to TRBJ2-7; D not certain. V was clipped by 4 bases and J by 2 bases, with 13 bases between them. This CDR3 is built from 14 residues. Germline-derived CDR1 and CDR2 are SGHRS and YFSETQ. The CDR3 sequence: CASSHPQNTYEQYF. As DNA, the CDR3 is TGCGCCAGCAGCCACCCACAAAACACCTACGAGCAGTACTTC. Drawing the rest from reference TRBV5-1 and TRBJ2-7, the complete variable domain is KAGVTQTPRYLIKTRGQQVTLSCSPISGHRSVSWYQQTPGQGLQFLFEYFSETQRNKGNFPGRFSGRQFSNSRSEMNVSTLELGDSALYLCASSHPQNTYEQYFGPGTRLTVT.

The rearrangement links TRBV6-2 or TRBV6-3 to TRBJ1-1; the D is unclear. CDR3 length: 12 amino acids. V lost 2 bases and J lost 6, with 7 bases in between. Germline assignment: CDR1 MNHEY and CDR2 SVGEGT. This CDR3 is CASSYKVSEAFF. CDR3 bases: TGTGCCAGCAGTTACAAAGTATCTGAAGCTTTCTTT.

V is TRBV29-1 and J is TRBJ2-3; D remains unclear. V was cut by 4 bases and J by 2 bases, with 10 bases left in between. Germline values: CDR1 SQVTM, CDR2 ANQGSEA. CDR3 length equals 13 residues. Here the CDR3 DNA reads TGCAGCGTTGTGTTGGTAAACACAGATACGCAGTATTTT. Amino acids: CSVVLVNTDTQYF.

This clonotype was recorded at least ten times. The chain uses TRBV10-3 and TRBJ2-7, with D maybe TRBD1 (5 bases). The CDR3 spans 14 residues. Per the germline V gene, CDR1 is ENHRY and CDR2 is SYGVKD. The V end was cut by 2 bases, the J end by 2 bases, with 10 bases between. The CDR3, as DNA: TGTGCCATCAGTGAGAAGCAGGGTCCCTACGAGCAGTACTTC. This sequence encodes CAISEKQGPYEQYF.

This clonotype occurred many times. The chain couples TRBV10-3 to TRBJ1-2, with D unclear. Looked up from germline, CDR1 is ENHRY and CDR2 is SYGVKD. The CDR3 contains 11 residues. Trimming stripped 0 bases from V and 8 bases from J, with 4 bases between. The CDR3 is CAISESQGYTF. The CDR3 DNA reads TGTGCCATCAGTGAGTCGCAGGGCTACACCTTC.

In the case of this clonotype: A read error may explain this, as a much larger clone is one base away. The V call is TRBV10-3, the J call TRBJ1-1; D gene ambiguous. Trimming took 3 bases from V and 4 from J, leaving 12 bases between them. The CDR3 is 14 amino acids. In germline, CDR1 is ENHRY, CDR2 SYGVKD. The CDR3 here is CAISDARLSTEAFF. The CDR3 DNA is TGTGCCATCAGTGATGCCAGGCTGAGCACTGAAGCTTTCTTT.

This clonotype was seen many times. The chain uses TRBV30 and TRBJ2-7; TRBD1 might be the D (6 bases). Trimming stripped 8 bases from V and 0 bases from J, with 11 bases between. CDR1 and CDR2 (germline): GTSNPN, SVGIG (reference sequence). This CDR3 region has 12 residues. CDR3 DNA sequence: TGTGCCAGACGGGACAACTCCTACGAGCAGTACTTC. Protein product: CARRDNSYEQYF.

This clonotype was observed a handful of times. The chain recombines TRBV29-1 with TRBJ1-4; possible D gene TRBD1, 6 bases. Per the germline V gene, CDR1 is SQVTM and CDR2 is ANQGSEA. V lost 5 bases and J lost 0, with 10 bases in between. The CDR3 sequence is 14 residues long. CDR3 nucleotides: TGCAGCGTTCAGGACAGTGCAACTAATGAAAAACTGTTTTTT. It is translated as CSVQDSATNEKLFF.